This entry concerns a single TCR beta chain. Its cognate antigen is unknown. TCRdb's table, derived via immunoSEQ multiplex PCR, lists solely in-frame clones and lacks some. The table shows some 240,000 clones, with over 80% occurring only once. These data come from a study of cytomegalovirus exposure and HLA in healthy donors. Background on the study: The 120 validation repertoires matched the roughly 650 first-cohort repertoires in platform, a later analysis reported.

Study results and caveats: Subsequent analysis found a tendency for first-cohort TCR clusters to co-occur within the roughly 130 validation repertoires. Researchers catalogued 150 or so TCR beta chains as cytomegalovirus-associated.

The clonotype was recovered from a woman aged 18-29 years in good health and CMV-seronegative. Source material: PBMCs.

The CDR3 DNA sequence: TGTGCCAGCAGCTTCCAGGGAGGTGACACTGAAGCTTTCTTT. Translated, it gives CASSFQGGDTEAFF. The chain recombines TRBV7-3 with TRBJ1-1, with a weak D call TRBD1 (5 bases). The CDR3 runs 14 residues. V was cut by 3 bases and J by 3 bases, with 11 bases left in between. The germline gives CDR1 SGHTA, CDR2 FQGTGA. The variable domain in full, with the rest retrieved from reference TRBV7-3 and TRBJ1-1, is GAGVSQTPSNKVTEKGKYVELRCDPISGHTALYWYRQSLGQGPEFLIYFQGTGAADDSGLPNDRFFAVRPEGSVSTLKIQRTERGDSAVYLCASSFQGGDTEAFFGQGTRLTVV.